One sample yielded the 8 T cell receptor beta chains listed below, sequenced in a study of Graves' ophthalmopathy and Graves' hyperthyroidism. RNA served as the template for amplifying TCR beta CDR3 regions. A first-round RT-PCR used HTBI primers, followed by a second-round multiplex PCR. One entry per CDR3 protein results from TCRdb running MiXCR on the multiplex PCR reads. The table lists approximately 380,000 distinct CDR3 sequences, about 21% of them singletons. Sequenced: peripheral blood. These receptor sequences come from a woman between 18 and 29 years old with stable Graves' hyperthyroidism.

A few counts support this clonotype. The rearrangement links TRBV6-5 to TRBJ2-1; D ambiguous. The germline gives CDR1 MNHEY, CDR2 SVGAGI. The V and J ends lost 1 base and 4 bases respectively, with 20 bases between them. CDR3 size: 18 residues. Here the CDR3 reads CASSYYPTIDRRYNEQFF. CDR3 sequence (DNA): TGTGCCAGCAGTTACTACCCAACAATAGATCGGCGGTACAATGAGCAGTTCTTC.

This chain links TRBV6-1 with TRBJ2-7; possible D gene TRBD2, 5 bases. The CDR3 consists of 12 residues. Trimming removed 8 bases from V and 4 bases from J, with 12 bases in between. Germline loops: CDR1 MNHNS, CDR2 SASEGT. The CDR3: CASFRSGYEQYF. The CDR3 DNA is TGTGCCAGCTTCCGCTCGGGGTACGAGCAGTACTTC.

V is TRBV6-1 and J is TRBJ1-3; D unresolved. The germline V gene encodes CDR1 MNHNS and CDR2 SASEGT. The CDR3 is made up of 13 amino acids. Between the trimmed V and J ends, which lost 4 bases and 4 bases, there was a span of 8 bases. CDR3 nucleotide sequence: TGTGCCAGCAGTGGCCTCTCCGGAAACACCATATATTTT. Its translation: CASSGLSGNTIYF.

Many counts were recorded for this clonotype. The junction does not match germline at one end; this may be a read error. The genes are TRBV7-2 and TRBJ1-1; D gene uncertain. CDR1 and CDR2 (germline): SGHTA, FQGNSA. This CDR3 region has 14 residues. The CDR3 here is CASSFSGWNAEAFF. CDR3 DNA sequence: TGTGCCAGCAGCTTTTCGGGCTGGAACGCTGAAGCTTTCTTT.

This clonotype was found a few times. CDR3 amino acids: CASSSIEAGELFF. The CDR3 region has the DNA TGTGCCAGCAGCTCAATAGAGGCCGGGGAGCTGTTTTTT. This sequence joins TRBV11-2 and TRBJ2-2; D gene unclear. This CDR3 is built from 13 residues. Germline values: CDR1 SGHAT, CDR2 FQNNGV. V lost 4 bases and J lost 6, with 9 bases in between.

In its sample, this clonotype was seen many times. This chain links TRBV11-2 with TRBJ1-6; D is unclear. V was shortened by 5 bases and J by 0 bases, with 11 bases between the two germline ends. CDR1 is SGHAT, CDR2 FQNNGV, per germline. The length of the CDR3 is 16 residues. The CDR3 sequence is CASSLLGPSYNSPLHF. CDR3 nucleotide sequence: TGTGCCAGCAGCCTCCTGGGCCCCTCCTATAATTCACCCCTCCACTTT.

This clonotype was counted at least ten times. The rearrangement joins TRBV6-5 to TRBJ1-1; TRBD1 might be the D (5 bases). This CDR3 has 13 amino acids. The V end lost 2 bases, the J end lost 6 bases, and 10 bases lay between the germline ends. Germline values: CDR1 MNHEY, CDR2 SVGAGI. The CDR3 loop reads CASSYGTSPEAFF. CDR3 DNA sequence: TGTGCCAGCAGTTACGGGACGAGTCCTGAAGCTTTCTTT.

This clonotype was detected ten times or more. V and J are TRBV2 and TRBJ2-5; 9 nucleotides match TRBD2. CDR3 length: 19 residues. Germline CDR1 reads SNHLY; CDR2 reads FYNNEI. With 2 bases clipped from V and 3 bases from J, the junction kept 16 bases outside the gene matches. The CDR3 nucleotides are TGTGCCAGCAGTGAAACCCCGGGGCGGGAGGGCCCGGTAGAAGAGACCCAGTACTTC. Translated, it gives CASSETPGREGPVEETQYF.